This T cell receptor beta chain was sequenced during a study of PD-1 blockade in classical Hodgkin lymphoma. Background on the study: The study gave patients nivolumab 3 mg/kg intravenously every 2 weeks. The study, taken as a whole, reports: Patients starting nivolumab less than 1 year after ASCT had lower diversity and were excluded from later analyses.

In every patient, relapse followed autologous stem cell transplantation, while exposure to brentuximab vedotin differed. In the case of this clone: What it binds is not known.

The V and J ends lost 8 bases and 1 base, in that order; junction bases with no gene match: 4. CDR1 and CDR2 from the germline V gene are SGHVS and FNYEAQ. The CDR3 consists of 15 residues. Assay used: immunoSEQ multiplex PCR; TCRdb lists only in-frame clones, some missing. This sample has around 150,000 clones, with 78% found just once. The sample was peripheral blood mononuclear cells (PBMCs), taken before the second cycle of nivolumab. The rearrangement links TRBV7-6 to TRBJ2-5; 13 bases are a match to TRBD2. The receptor comes from a human donor with classical Hodgkin lymphoma. The CDR3 DNA is TGTGCCAGCGGGGGACTAGCGGGGATCCAAGAGACCCAGTACTTC. As protein: CASGGLAGIQETQYF.